A single sample gave rise to the 30 T cell receptor beta chains below, sequenced in a study of CD8 T cells in Susac syndrome. With random hexamers, reverse transcription was performed on about 0.5 to 1 ug of RNA. TCRdb used MiXCR to reprocess the immunoSEQ multiplex PCR reads, holding one entry per CDR3 protein. The sample consists of approximately 220,000 distinct CDR3 sequences, 95% of them appearing once. Specimen: CD4+ T cells from PBMCs. The receptors shown here come from a human donor with multiple sclerosis.

The chain couples TRBV4-1 to TRBJ2-1; the D gene is possibly TRBD2 (5 bases). Trimming shortened V by 0 bases and J by 12 bases, and 12 bases separated the two germline ends. Germline loops: CDR1 MGHRA, CDR2 YSYEKL. This CDR3 has 13 residues. CDR3 sequence reads: CASSQDIGIGQFF. The DNA for the CDR3 is TGCGCCAGCAGCCAAGATATCGGGATAGGGCAGTTCTTC.

The chain is built from TRBV29-1 and TRBJ1-5, with D possibly being TRBD1 (6 bases). This CDR3 region has 17 residues. CDR1 and CDR2 (germline): SQVTM, ANQGSEA. V lost 4 bases, J lost 0 bases, and 19 bases lay in between. CDR3 amino acids: CSVGRLRGKYSNQPQHF. CDR3 DNA sequence: TGCAGCGTTGGTCGATTAAGGGGGAAATATAGCAATCAGCCCCAGCATTTT.

The chain uses TRBV12-3 or TRBV12-4 and TRBJ1-6; 9 nucleotides align to TRBD1. Trimming cost V 5 bases and J 7 bases; bases outside gene matches: 3. The CDR3 sequence is 14 residues long. CDR3 region: CASSAGTGNSPLHF. CDR3 DNA sequence: TGTGCCAGCAGTGCCGGGACAGGGAATTCACCCCTCCACTTT.

This chain connects TRBV3-1 to TRBJ1-2, with D possibly TRBD1 on 5 matching bases. The CDR3 runs to 14 residues. From germline, CDR1 is LGHDT and CDR2 YNNKEL (reference sequence). Between the trimmed V and J ends, which lost 2 bases and 2 bases, there was a span of 9 bases. The CDR3, as DNA: TGTGCCAGCAGCCAATTCAGGGTGAACTATGGCTACACCTTC. Residues: CASSQFRVNYGYTF.

This rearrangement joins TRBV28 to TRBJ2-1; D is perhaps TRBD2 (7 bases). The CDR3 is made up of 15 amino acids. The germline V gene has CDR1 MDHEN and CDR2 SYDVKM. Trimming shortened V by 7 bases and J by 2 bases, and 15 bases separated the two germline ends. CDR3 coding DNA: TGTGCCAGCACCAAGGGCGGGGGCGCCTACAATGAGCAGTTCTTC. Its protein product is CASTKGGGAYNEQFF.

In this sample, this clonotype turned up a few times. The genes are TRBV7-3 and TRBJ2-7, with a weak D call TRBD2 (5 bases). CDR3 length: 13 amino acids. Trimming pared 4 bases from V and 7 bases from J, leaving 14 bases between. The germline V gene has CDR1 SGHTA and CDR2 FQGTGA. The CDR3 sequence: CASSSGLPGEQYF. The CDR3 DNA reads as TGTGCCAGCAGCTCCGGTCTCCCGGGAGAGCAGTACTTC.

The rearrangement links TRBV11-2 to TRBJ1-2, with D possibly being TRBD1 (5 bases). This CDR3 comprises 11 residues. In germline, CDR1 is SGHAT, CDR2 FQNNGV. Trimming pared 5 bases from V and 14 bases from J, leaving 15 bases between. CDR3 region: CASSRPGPPTF. CDR3 nucleotide sequence: TGTGCCAGCAGCAGGCCGGGACCTCCGACCTTC.

CDR3 region: CASSQDLRNTEAFF. CDR3 coding DNA: TGTGCCAGCAGCCAAGATCTGAGGAACACTGAAGCTTTCTTT. The chain carries TRBV3-1 and TRBJ1-1; D is unresolved. V lost 0 bases and J 1 base, leaving 6 bases between the germline ends. This CDR3 region has 14 residues. Germline V gives CDR1 LGHDT, CDR2 YNNKEL (reference sequence).

The chain joins TRBV2 to TRBJ1-1; no firm D call. Trimming pared 7 bases from V and 5 bases from J, leaving 11 bases between. CDR1 is SNHLY and CDR2 is FYNNEI in the germline V gene. This CDR3 comprises 12 residues. The CDR3 region has the DNA TGTGCCAGCATCAGGACGGGGACTGAAGCTTTCTTT. Encoded protein: CASIRTGTEAFF.

V is TRBV30 and J is TRBJ1-6, with D perhaps matching TRBD1 (6 bases). V gave up 1 base and J gave up 9 bases, with 10 bases separating them. Looked up from germline, CDR1 is GTSNPN and CDR2 is SVGIG (reference sequence). The CDR3 is made up of 13 amino acids. CDR3 DNA sequence: TGTGCCTGGAGTGCCAACAGGGTTTCACCCCTCCACTTT. Translated: CAWSANRVSPLHF.

This chain connects TRBV7-3 to TRBJ2-3, with 12 bases aligning to TRBD2. The germline V gene encodes CDR1 SGHTA and CDR2 FQGTGA. With 5 bases clipped from V and 0 bases from J, the junction kept 3 bases outside the gene matches. There are 16 residues in the CDR3. CDR3 amino acids: CASSQTSGGSTDTQYF. The CDR3 nucleotides are TGTGCCAGCAGCCAGACTAGCGGGGGAAGCACAGATACGCAGTATTTT. Variable domain in full (rest from reference TRBV7-3 and TRBJ2-3): GAGVSQTPSNKVTEKGKYVELRCDPISGHTALYWYRQSLGQGPEFLIYFQGTGAADDSGLPNDRFFAVRPEGSVSTLKIQRTERGDSAVYLCASSQTSGGSTDTQYFGPGTRLTVL.

The chain has TRBV30 and TRBJ2-5, with 9 bases identical to TRBD2. The germline V gene has CDR1 GTSNPN and CDR2 SVGIG (reference sequence). J gave up 1 base and V 2 bases, and 2 bases lay outside the gene matches. This CDR3 region has 14 residues. The DNA of the CDR3 is TGTGCCTGGAGTTGGGGACTAGCCCAAGAGACCCAGTACTTC. Translation gives CAWSWGLAQETQYF.

V usage is TRBV29-1 and J usage is TRBJ2-3, with 7 bases lining up with TRBD2. Per germline, CDR1 SQVTM and CDR2 ANQGSEA. The CDR3 length is 14 residues. The J segment lost 2 bases and the V segment lost 3 bases, leaving 5 bases of the junction unmatched. CDR3 loop: CSVEGSGYTDTQYF. DNA for the CDR3: TGCAGCGTTGAGGGTAGCGGGTACACAGATACGCAGTATTTT.

The chain couples TRBV5-1 to TRBJ1-5; tentative D call: TRBD1 (6 bases). Per germline, CDR1 SGHRS and CDR2 YFSETQ. CDR3 length: 15 amino acids. Trimming shortened V by 4 bases and J by 1 base, and 12 bases separated the two germline ends. The CDR3 nucleotides are TGCGCCAGCAGCCCAGGGGAGCTAAGCAATCAGCCCCAGCATTTT. Protein sequence: CASSPGELSNQPQHF. Full variable domain (rest looked up from reference TRBV5-1 and TRBJ1-5): KAGVTQTPRYLIKTRGQQVTLSCSPISGHRSVSWYQQTPGQGLQFLFEYFSETQRNKGNFPGRFSGRQFSNSRSEMNVSTLELGDSALYLCASSPGELSNQPQHFGDGTRLSIL.

The chain is built from TRBV5-1 and TRBJ2-1, with D unclear. The CDR3 has 13 amino acids. The germline V gene has CDR1 SGHRS and CDR2 YFSETQ. V was clipped by 4 bases and J by 0 bases, with 5 bases between them. CDR3 sequence: CASSETSYNEQFF. The CDR3 DNA is TGCGCCAGCAGCGAGACCTCCTACAATGAGCAGTTCTTC. Looking up the rest from reference TRBV5-1 and TRBJ2-1 gives the full variable domain: KAGVTQTPRYLIKTRGQQVTLSCSPISGHRSVSWYQQTPGQGLQFLFEYFSETQRNKGNFPGRFSGRQFSNSRSEMNVSTLELGDSALYLCASSETSYNEQFFGPGTRLTVL.

The V and J genes are TRBV3-1 and TRBJ2-5, with 16 positions matching TRBD2. Germline CDR1 and CDR2: LGHDT and YNNKEL (reference sequence). This CDR3 is built from 16 residues. J gave up 6 bases and V 4 bases, and 5 bases lay outside the gene matches. CDR3 region: CASSRGTSGGAKTQYF. The CDR3 coding sequence is TGTGCCAGCAGCCGAGGGACTAGCGGGGGGGCGAAGACCCAGTACTTC.

This sequence joins TRBV7-2 and TRBJ2-5; D is perhaps TRBD2 (5 bases). CDR3 length: 15 residues. The germline CDR1 and CDR2 sequences are SGHTA and FQGNSA. V lost 8 bases to trimming and J lost 0 bases, with 16 bases between them. The DNA for the CDR3 is TGTGCCAGCCGTGACGTCGCGGGCTACCAAGAGACCCAGTACTTC. Translation gives CASRDVAGYQETQYF.

V and J are TRBV29-1 and TRBJ2-5, with D unresolved. The germline gives CDR1 SQVTM, CDR2 ANQGSEA. V gave up 6 bases and J gave up 5 bases, with 13 bases separating them. The CDR3 loop spans 12 amino acids. CDR3 protein: CSVPLGGETQYF. The DNA for the CDR3 is TGCAGCGTCCCTCTAGGTGGGGAGACCCAGTACTTC.

This clonotype showed up just once. V and J are TRBV20-1 and TRBJ1-3, with D possibly being TRBD1 (6 bases). Germline V lookup: CDR1 DFQATT, CDR2 SNEGSKA (reference sequence). The V end lost 6 bases, the J end lost 2 bases, and 17 bases lay between the germline ends. The CDR3 consists of 15 residues. The CDR3 coding sequence is TGCAGTGCACGCAGGGGTTATCCCACTGGAAACACCATATATTTT. Amino acid sequence: CSARRGYPTGNTIYF.

Only a few counts were recorded for this clonotype. This chain links TRBV11-2 with TRBJ2-5; D call uncertain. The CDR3 consists of 12 residues. Trimming cost V 2 bases and J 5 bases, with 6 bases left between them. Germline V gives CDR1 SGHAT, CDR2 FQNNGV. The CDR3 nucleotides read TGTGCCAGCAGCTTAAGCCGGGAGACCCAGTACTTC. It codes for CASSLSRETQYF. Supplemented by reference TRBV11-2 and TRBJ2-5, the full variable domain reads EAGVAQSPRYKIIEKRQSVAFWCNPISGHATLYWYQQILGQGPKLLIQFQNNGVVDDSQLPKDRFSAERLKGVDSTLKIQPAKLEDSAVYLCASSLSRETQYFGPGTRLLVL.

CDR3: CSVGQGRDTEAFF. CDR3 in DNA: TGCAGCGTGGGACAGGGAAGGGACACTGAAGCTTTCTTT. V and J are TRBV29-1 and TRBJ1-1; 9 bases agree with TRBD1. This CDR3 spans 13 amino acids. Looked up from germline, CDR1 is SQVTM and CDR2 is ANQGSEA. Losses at the gene ends were 6 bases for V and 3 bases for J; bases not matched to a gene: 5.

This chain joins TRBV7-9 and TRBJ2-3; the match to TRBD1 covers 7 bases. CDR3 length: 16 residues. V lost 8 bases, J lost 4 bases, and 15 bases stayed unmatched. From germline, CDR1 is SEHNR and CDR2 FQNEAQ (reference sequence). DNA of the CDR3: TGTGCCAGCCGGGCTCGGGAAGGGGGCTTGGCAGATACGCAGTATTTT. This encodes CASRAREGGLADTQYF.

This chain connects TRBV12-3 or TRBV12-4 to TRBJ2-7; weak D call: TRBD1 (6 bases). V lost 1 base and J 6 bases, leaving 13 bases between the germline ends. This CDR3 is 14 amino acids long. The chain's CDR3 is CASSLVQGIGEQYF. The CDR3 DNA reads TGTGCCAGCAGTTTAGTTCAGGGGATAGGCGAGCAGTACTTC.

This rearrangement joins TRBV3-1 to TRBJ1-1; no clear D. Germline lookup yields CDR1 LGHDT and CDR2 YNNKEL (reference sequence). Deletions cut 3 bases from V and 1 base from J, with 12 bases between. The CDR3 is 15 residues long. The CDR3: CASSHPGLGNTEAFF. CDR3 in DNA: TGTGCCAGCAGCCATCCCGGACTTGGGAACACTGAAGCTTTCTTT.

This rearrangement joins TRBV5-1 to TRBJ2-1; the match to TRBD1 covers 9 bases. The CDR3 runs to 16 residues. Germline V gene sequence: CDR1 SGHRS, CDR2 YFSETQ. The trim removed 4 bases at V and 5 bases at J, leaving 10 bases unmatched. CDR3 nucleotide sequence: TGCGCCAGCAGCCGGGGGGACAGGGAGAGGAACAATGAGCAGTTCTTC. It specifies CASSRGDRERNNEQFF.

This chain uses TRBV20-1 with TRBJ2-5; TRBD1 matches 8 bases. The germline CDR1 and CDR2 sequences are DFQATT and SNEGSKA (reference sequence). The CDR3 covers 12 residues. Trimming at V came to 6 bases and at J to 2 bases, leaving 2 bases not matched to a gene. The CDR3 spells CSARTGQETQYF. In DNA, the CDR3 is TGCAGTGCGAGGACAGGGCAAGAGACCCAGTACTTC.

This rearrangement joins TRBV10-2 to TRBJ2-5; D call uncertain. The CDR3 covers 13 residues. CDR1 WSHSY and CDR2 SAAADI come from the germline V gene. V lost 8 bases, J lost 2 bases, and 12 bases lay in between. The CDR3 here is CASYPNGQETQYF. The CDR3 nucleotides are TGCGCCAGCTATCCCAACGGGCAAGAGACCCAGTACTTC.

This clonotype occurred once. This chain uses TRBV6-6 with TRBJ1-6, with D hard to call. V lost 0 bases, J lost 11 bases, and 8 bases lay in between. This CDR3 contains 13 residues. The germline CDR1 and CDR2 sequences are MNHNY and SVGAGI (reference sequence). In DNA form, the CDR3 reads TGTGCCAGCAGTTACTCAGAAGTTGCACCCCTCCACTTT. Residues: CASSYSEVAPLHF.

In the case of this clonotype: Mismatch with germline at one junction end may stem from a read error. The chain links TRBV19 to TRBJ2-5; possibly TRBD1 for D (5 bases). The CDR3 contains 13 residues. Germline lookup yields CDR1 LNHDA and CDR2 SQIVND (reference sequence). In nucleotides, the CDR3 is TGTGCCAGTAGATCTTCCCCTGGGGCTTCAACGGACTTC. It is translated as CASRSSPGASTDF.

V gene TRBV29-1 combines with J gene TRBJ2-3; D possibly corresponds to TRBD1 (6 bases). The CDR3 sequence is 14 residues long. Germline loops: CDR1 SQVTM, CDR2 ANQGSEA. V was shortened by 5 bases and J by 3 bases, with 15 bases between the two germline ends. CDR3 residues: CSVYGQTGTDTQYF. CDR3 nucleotides: TGCAGCGTTTACGGACAGACTGGGACAGATACGCAGTATTTT.